Sequencing of this T cell receptor (beta chain) was carried out in a study of monozygotic twins with inflammatory bowel disease. Study conclusions and caveats: Limited statistical power may explain no repertoire similarity difference between concordant and discordant twins. Healthy twins showed more clonotype sharing with others than IBD patients, especially patients with disease activity. Among the T cells, different subtypes could not be distinguished.

Using the 5' RACE reads, TCRdb records one entry per CDR3 protein without DNA. This listing includes fewer than 450,000 distinct CDR3 sequences. As to this clonotype: The antigen is unknown.

Total RNA was isolated from whole blood without T cell sorting. The CDR3 is made up of 14 amino acids. Germline V CDR1 and CDR2: SGHRS, YFSETQ. V usage is TRBV5-1 and J usage is TRBJ2-3. Sequencing was carried out using blood. The TCR originated in a human donor with ulcerative colitis or Crohn's disease, or a healthy co-twin of an affected twin (not recorded which). This chain's CDR3 is CASSLIDGKDTQYF.